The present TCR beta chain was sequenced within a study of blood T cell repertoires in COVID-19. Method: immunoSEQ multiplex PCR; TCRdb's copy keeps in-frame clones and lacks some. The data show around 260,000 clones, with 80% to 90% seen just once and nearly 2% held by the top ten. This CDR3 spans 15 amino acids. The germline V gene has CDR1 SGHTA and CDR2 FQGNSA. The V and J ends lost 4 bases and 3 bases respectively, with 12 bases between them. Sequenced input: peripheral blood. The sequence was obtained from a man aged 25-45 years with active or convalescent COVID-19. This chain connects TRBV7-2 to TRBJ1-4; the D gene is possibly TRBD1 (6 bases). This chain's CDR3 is CASSSRGLANEKLFF. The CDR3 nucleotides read TGTGCCAGCAGCTCCAGGGGACTAGCTAATGAAAAACTGTTTTTT.